This entry features one T cell receptor beta chain sequence. This clonotype appeared a few times. No antigen is known for it. Within one base of it there is no much larger clone, and no base qualities were kept. This entry comes from a study of T cell repertoires in cytomegalovirus infection (dated by TCRdb to between 2018 and 2021). Context from the whole study: Recently identified HLA-C-restricted CMV epitopes, whose presentation resists viral immunomodulation, were targeted by peptide stimulations together with well-studied HLA-B-restricted epitopes. The HLA type of each donor mattered for the analysis, because public TCR beta signatures pointed to carriage of CMV infection along with the matching HLA type.

The run used an Illumina HiSeq 1500. TCRdb reworked the public reads: Q25 trimming with fastp, MiXCR clone assembly, productive beta chains retained. Rows matching on CDR3 protein sequence are summarized as one entry with the most common DNA and genes. The sample table lists about 920,000 distinct CDR3 sequences, less than 35% of them with a count of one. Roughly an eighth of the sample is taken by the ten largest. CDR1 and CDR2, per the germline V gene, are KGHDR and SFDVKD. V and J are truncated by 0 bases and 7 bases respectively, leaving an intervening sequence of 5 bases. From the cysteine through the phenylalanine, the CDR3 covers 12 amino acids. Only the CDR3 DNA stays, 36 bases, in frame from base 1. Overall study results and their limits: In the ex vivo response, HLA-C-restricted CMV-specific TCR beta clonotypes were dominant, and in two of eight donors the single most frequent clonotype came from this HLA-C-restricted group. Carriers of CMV infection plus the relevant HLA type were discriminated by the cumulative frequency of public TCR beta family members in the study cohort and in an independent 352-donor cohort.

Sample treatment or condition, as interpreted from the label and publication: in vitro stimulation with specific CMV peptide epitopes to enrich CMV-specific T cells. The TCR comes from a human donor in good health (CMV status not recorded). Some clones in this sample may be carry-over from other donors' samples. This specimen was cultured CD8+ T cells from PBMCs, taken from culture after CMV antigen stimulation. The V gene is TRBV24-1 and the J gene is TRBJ2-5, with TRBD1 perhaps the D gene, on 5 matching bases. The CDR3 in this case is CATSDLTGTQYF. Here is the DNA: TGTGCCACCAGTGATTTGACAGGGACCCAGTACTTC.